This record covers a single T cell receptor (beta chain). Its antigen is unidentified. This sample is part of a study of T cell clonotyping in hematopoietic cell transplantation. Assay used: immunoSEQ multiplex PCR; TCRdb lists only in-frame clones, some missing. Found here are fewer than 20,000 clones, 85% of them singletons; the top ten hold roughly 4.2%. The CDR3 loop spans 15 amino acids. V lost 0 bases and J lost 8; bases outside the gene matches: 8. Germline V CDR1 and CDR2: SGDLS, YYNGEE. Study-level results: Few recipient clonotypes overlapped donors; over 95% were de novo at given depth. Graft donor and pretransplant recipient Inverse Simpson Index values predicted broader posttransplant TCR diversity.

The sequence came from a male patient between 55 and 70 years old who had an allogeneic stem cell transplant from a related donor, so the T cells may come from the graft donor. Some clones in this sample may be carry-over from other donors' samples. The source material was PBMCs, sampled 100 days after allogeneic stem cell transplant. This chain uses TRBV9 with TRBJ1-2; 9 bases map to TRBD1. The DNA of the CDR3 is TGTGCCAGCAGCGTAGGAGGGACAGGGTTACGGGGCTACACCTTC. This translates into CASSVGGTGLRGYTF. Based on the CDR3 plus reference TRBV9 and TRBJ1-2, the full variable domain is DSGVTQTPKHLITATGQRVTLRCSPRSGDLSVYWYQQSLDQGLQFLIQYYNGEERAKGNILERFSAQQFPDLHSELNLSSLELGDSALYFCASSVGGTGLRGYTFGSGTRLTVV.